These 24 T cell receptor beta chains originate from one sample sequenced in a study of spatial heterogeneity in lung cancer. TCRdb independently ran MiXCR on the 5' RACE reads; one entry per CDR3 protein. The sample gives some 30,000 distinct CDR3 sequences, 8.5% to 12% of which show up once; less than 35% is in the top ten. Documented time point: blood at routine non-recurrence follow-up after resection. Sample: PBMCs, taken at follow-up. Receptor source: a female donor with early-stage non-small cell lung cancer.

This clonotype was seen many times. This rearrangement joins TRBV7-8 to TRBJ2-7, with D uncertain. This CDR3 contains 14 residues. Per germline, CDR1 SGHVS and CDR2 FQNEAQ. Trimming removed 1 base from V and 2 bases from J, with 9 bases in between. CDR3 in amino acids: CASSLVRPPYEQYF. The CDR3 DNA reads TGTGCCAGCAGCTTAGTTCGGCCTCCCTACGAGCAGTACTTC.

This clonotype was counted at least ten times. The chain uses TRBV28 and TRBJ2-1; no reliable D call. CDR3 size: 14 residues. CDR1 and CDR2 (germline): MDHEN, SYDVKM. V was trimmed by 7 bases and J by 0 bases, leaving 10 bases between them. The CDR3 region is CASTTPVSYNEQFF. DNA for the CDR3: TGTGCCAGCACCACCCCTGTCTCCTACAATGAGCAGTTCTTC.

This clonotype was recorded a few times. This chain joins TRBV5-1 and TRBJ1-4; D not certain. Trimming pared 3 bases from V and 5 bases from J, leaving 20 bases between. The CDR3 spans 17 residues. Per germline, CDR1 SGHRS and CDR2 YFSETQ. The CDR3 sequence: CASSSAPGREGNEKLFF. DNA for the CDR3: TGCGCCAGCAGCTCCGCACCTGGCCGGGAAGGAAATGAAAAACTGTTTTTT.

This clonotype was seen more than once but under ten times. The chain uses TRBV29-1 and TRBJ2-7; tentative D call: TRBD2 (7 bases). Trimming pared 6 bases from V and 3 bases from J, leaving 9 bases between. This CDR3 region has 11 residues. Germline CDR1 is SQVTM and CDR2 is ANQGSEA. In DNA form, the CDR3 reads TGCAGCGTAAGGGGGGGCTACGAGCAGTACTTC. Its protein product is CSVRGGYEQYF.

The CDR3 coding sequence is TGCAGTGCGCCTAGACAGGGCGGTACTGAAGCTTTCTTT. This translates into CSAPRQGGTEAFF. The gene calls are TRBV20-1 and TRBJ1-1; 7 bases map to TRBD1. The length of the CDR3 is 13 residues. Germline V gene sequence: CDR1 DFQATT, CDR2 SNEGSKA (reference sequence). The V segment lost 6 bases and the J segment 5 bases; nucleotides outside the gene matches: 9.

This clonotype occurred many times. The chain uses TRBV5-1 and TRBJ1-1, with 7 bases matching TRBD1. The length of the CDR3 is 14 residues. Germline V gene data show CDR1 as SGHRS and CDR2 as YFSETQ. The V segment lost 3 bases and the J segment 1 base; nucleotides outside the gene matches: 3. CDR3 sequence (DNA): TGCGCCAGCAGCTGGGACAGCTCGAACACTGAAGCTTTCTTT. It encodes CASSWDSSNTEAFF.

This chain joins TRBV5-1 and TRBJ2-3, with TRBD2 identical over 8 bases. The germline V gene has CDR1 SGHRS and CDR2 YFSETQ. The V and J ends lost 2 bases and 4 bases, in that order; junction bases with no gene match: 6. The CDR3 has 15 amino acids. CDR3: CASSFTGTRADTQYF. As DNA, the CDR3 is TGCGCCAGCAGCTTCACCGGGACTAGGGCAGATACGCAGTATTTT.

Ten or more counts support this clonotype. V usage is TRBV9 and J usage is TRBJ2-3, with TRBD2 matching 10 bases. Looked up from germline, CDR1 is SGDLS and CDR2 is YYNGEE. The CDR3 totals 15 residues. Trimming cost V 3 bases and J 6 bases; bases outside gene matches: 7. CDR3 in DNA: TGTGCCAGCAGCGGGGAGCGGGGGGGCCTGGATACGCAGTATTTT. It specifies CASSGERGGLDTQYF.

This clonotype was detected only a few times. This chain links TRBV7-2 with TRBJ2-7; D not resolved. Germline loops: CDR1 SGHTA, CDR2 FQGNSA. V gave up 3 bases and J gave up 5 bases, with 5 bases separating them. There are 11 residues in the CDR3. The CDR3 sequence is CASSFRNEQYF. In nucleotides, the CDR3 is TGTGCCAGCAGCTTTAGAAACGAGCAGTACTTC.

This clonotype was detected many times. V usage is TRBV24-1 and J usage is TRBJ2-5; 7 bases agree with TRBD2. The CDR3 contains 16 residues. Trimming at V came to 4 bases and at J to 2 bases, leaving 9 bases not matched to a gene. Germline loops: CDR1 KGHDR, CDR2 SFDVKD. CDR3 sequence: CATSEGGAGGQETQYF. CDR3 bases: TGTGCCACCAGTGAGGGAGGGGCAGGAGGACAAGAGACCCAGTACTTC.

This clonotype was recorded at least ten times. The chain is built from TRBV5-6 and TRBJ2-7; no definite D call. Germline V CDR1 and CDR2: SGHDT, YYEEEE. V lost 0 bases, J lost 3 bases, and 7 bases lay in between. The length of the CDR3 is 13 residues. CDR3 residues: CASSLGADYEQYF. In DNA, the CDR3 is TGTGCCAGCAGCTTGGGGGCAGACTACGAGCAGTACTTC.

This clonotype occurred many times. The chain uses TRBV6-4 and TRBJ2-1, with TRBD2 as a possible D gene (6 bases). With 10 bases removed from V and 0 bases from J, the gap between germline ends came to 16 bases. Germline assignment: CDR1 MRHNA and CDR2 SNTAGT. The CDR3 runs to 15 residues. The CDR3 DNA reads as TGTGCCACCTCTTGGGAGGTTGGCTCCTACAATGAGCAGTTCTTC. Residues: CATSWEVGSYNEQFF.

The sample holds many counts of this clonotype. The CDR3 DNA is TGTGCCAGCAGTACCCGGCCGGGACTAGCCTACGAGCAGTACTTC. It yields the protein CASSTRPGLAYEQYF. This sequence joins TRBV28 and TRBJ2-7; 8 bases match TRBD2. Germline CDR1 and CDR2: MDHEN and SYDVKM. Trimming took 5 bases from V and 2 from J; bases not matched to a gene: 8. The CDR3 totals 15 residues.

This clonotype was picked up many times. The chain has TRBV19 and TRBJ2-2, with D perhaps assigned TRBD1 or TRBD2 (5 bases each). Trimming shortened V by 7 bases and J by 6 bases, and 9 bases separated the two germline ends. CDR1 and CDR2 from the germline V gene are LNHDA and SQIVND (reference sequence). The CDR3 consists of 12 residues. CDR3 in DNA: TGTGCCAGTAAAGGGGACCCCGGGGAGCTGTTTTTT. Amino acid sequence: CASKGDPGELFF.

This clonotype was observed at least ten times. The chain links TRBV20-1 to TRBJ2-2; D might be TRBD2 (5 bases). The CDR3 loop spans 15 amino acids. Trimming pared 6 bases from V and 3 bases from J, leaving 17 bases between. CDR1 and CDR2 (germline): DFQATT, SNEGSKA (reference sequence). The CDR3 coding sequence is TGCAGTGCCCGCAACCTTGGACTTGACACCGGGGAGCTGTTTTTT. Protein sequence: CSARNLGLDTGELFF.

This clonotype has only a few counts. V usage is TRBV29-1 and J usage is TRBJ1-4; weak D call: TRBD1 (5 bases). Germline V CDR1 and CDR2: SQVTM, ANQGSEA. The length of the CDR3 is 15 residues. The V end was cut by 6 bases, the J end by 7 bases, with 21 bases between. This CDR3 is CSVGEGTRRGEKLFF. The CDR3 DNA follows: TGCAGCGTGGGGGAAGGGACGAGGCGAGGTGAAAAACTGTTTTTT.

In this sample, this clonotype turned up many times. The CDR3 region has the DNA TGTGCCAGCAGCCGGACTAACACTGAAGCTTTCTTT. Its protein product is CASSRTNTEAFF. The V call is TRBV12-3 or TRBV12-4, the J call TRBJ1-1; D is unresolved. Trimming removed 6 bases from V and 2 bases from J, with 7 bases in between. This CDR3 comprises 12 residues.

In this sample, this clonotype turned up many times. The J gene is TRBJ2-7, the V gene TRBV2, with D hard to call. The length of the CDR3 is 13 residues. CDR1 SNHLY and CDR2 FYNNEI come from the germline V gene. Deletions cut 5 bases from V and 0 bases from J, with 8 bases between. The DNA of the CDR3 is TGTGCCAGCAGTCGGACCGGCTCCTACGAGCAGTACTTC. Its translation: CASSRTGSYEQYF.

The chain has TRBV12-3 or TRBV12-4 and TRBJ1-1, with a weak D call TRBD1 (5 bases). This CDR3 contains 14 residues. With 5 bases removed from V and 0 bases from J, the gap between germline ends came to 10 bases. The CDR3 region has the DNA TGTGCCAGCAGTCTGGGACGTATGAACACTGAAGCTTTCTTT. It codes for CASSLGRMNTEAFF.

This clonotype was detected a few times. The chain carries TRBV27 and TRBJ2-3, with D possibly matching TRBD1 (6 bases). Deletions cut 6 bases from V and 6 bases from J, with 19 bases between. The CDR3 is made up of 15 amino acids. Germline V gene sequence: CDR1 MNHEY, CDR2 SMNVEV (reference sequence). CDR3 sequence reads: CASSRGGLSGDTQYF. The CDR3, as DNA: TGTGCCAGCAGCCGAGGGGGTCTCTCGGGGGATACGCAGTATTTT.

This clonotype was detected ten times or more. The J gene is TRBJ2-7, the V gene TRBV24-1; 7 bases agree with TRBD2. Looked up from germline, CDR1 is KGHDR and CDR2 is SFDVKD. V gave up 9 bases and J gave up 7 bases; unmatched junction bases: 5. The CDR3 is made up of 11 amino acids. The CDR3 DNA follows: TGTGCCACCTCGGGGGGACTGGAGCAGTACTTC. It encodes CATSGGLEQYF.

This clonotype was recorded at least ten times. The chain has TRBV27 and TRBJ2-1; D remains unclear. Trimming cost V 4 bases and J 4 bases, with 14 bases left between them. The germline V gene has CDR1 MNHEY and CDR2 SMNVEV (reference sequence). The CDR3 totals 15 residues. The CDR3 bases are TGTGCCAGCAGTTCCATACCCCCCAGTTACAATGAGCAGTTCTTC. This encodes CASSSIPPSYNEQFF.

This clonotype was counted at least ten times. The chain carries TRBV20-1 and TRBJ2-7, with 12 bases matching TRBD1. V trimming: 5 bases; J trimming: 7 bases; junction bases outside the gene matches: 9. Germline lookup yields CDR1 DFQATT and CDR2 SNEGSKA (reference sequence). CDR3 length: 14 residues. As DNA, the CDR3 is TGCAGTGCTCGATCGGGGACAGGGGGCGTAGAGCAGTACTTC. It yields the protein CSARSGTGGVEQYF.

This clonotype was seen a handful of times. The CDR3 protein is CASSPLGVAAKNIQYF. CDR3 DNA: TGTGCCAGCAGTCCCCTCGGGGTGGCGGCCAAAAACATTCAGTACTTC. The rearrangement uses TRBV27 and TRBJ2-4; D possibly corresponds to TRBD2 (5 bases). This CDR3 has 16 residues. Trimming stripped 5 bases from V and 1 base from J, with 15 bases between. Germline V lookup: CDR1 MNHEY, CDR2 SMNVEV (reference sequence).